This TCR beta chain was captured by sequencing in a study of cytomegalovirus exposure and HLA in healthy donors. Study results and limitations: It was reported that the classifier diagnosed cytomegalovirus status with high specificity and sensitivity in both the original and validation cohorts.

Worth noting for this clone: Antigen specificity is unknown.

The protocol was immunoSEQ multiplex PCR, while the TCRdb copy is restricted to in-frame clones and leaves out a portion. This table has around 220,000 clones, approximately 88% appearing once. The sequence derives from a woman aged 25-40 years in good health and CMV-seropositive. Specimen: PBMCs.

CDR3 sequence: CASSLDISTDTQYF. CDR3 in DNA: TGTGCCAGCAGCTTGGACATCTCCACAGATACGCAGTATTTT. The chain uses TRBV9 and TRBJ2-3; D might be TRBD1 (5 bases). The V gene's germline CDR1 is SGDLS and CDR2 YYNGEE. CDR3 length: 14 amino acids. The V end lost 4 bases, the J end lost 2 bases, and 11 bases lay between the germline ends.